This T cell receptor (beta chain) was captured by sequencing in a study of cytomegalovirus exposure and HLA in healthy donors. There are 15 residues in the CDR3. Trimming took off 4 bases at V and 3 bases at J, with 16 bases between the two ends. Primers included in the PCR were 60 Vbeta and 13 Jbeta primers. Assay used: immunoSEQ multiplex PCR; TCRdb lists only in-frame clones, some missing. Among about 100,000 clones listed, approximately 73% were seen once. The gene calls are TRBV23-1 and TRBJ2-7; D possibly corresponds to TRBD2 (5 bases). TRBV23-1 qualifies as an ORF whose function is uncertain. The sequenced material came from PBMCs. The source of this sequence is a man in his thirties or forties in good health and CMV-seronegative. DNA for the CDR3: TGCGCCAGCAGTCCACATCGACGGGATCACTACGAGCAGTACTTC. This gives the protein CASSPHRRDHYEQYF.